This T cell receptor (beta chain) was observed in a study of CD8+ T cells in alopecia areata. Turning to the study itself: Oral tofacitinib, 5 to 10 mg twice daily, was given in an open-label trial. Tofacitinib dosing lasted 6 to 18 months, which was then followed by 6 months off drug.

Only a few counts were recorded for this clone. RNA, once extracted, was reverse transcribed into cDNA for use as the sequencing template. Method: immunoSEQ multiplex PCR; TCRdb's copy keeps in-frame clones and lacks some. The table shows around 200,000 clones, with 50% to 75% occurring only once. This CDR3 is 15 amino acids long. V was trimmed by 1 base and J by 0 bases, leaving 12 bases between them. Germline lookup yields CDR1 SQVTM and CDR2 ANQGSEA. Treatment of the sample: oral pan-JAK inhibitor, 5-10 mg twice daily. The input for sequencing was CD4+ T cells sorted from blood, taken at week 4, from a patient treated with tofacitinib. This chain uses TRBV29-1 with TRBJ1-1; D unresolved. The sequence was collected from a human donor with alopecia areata. The CDR3 spells CSVEGFAAMNTEAFF. CDR3 DNA sequence: TGCAGCGTTGAAGGGTTCGCGGCCATGAACACTGAAGCTTTCTTT.